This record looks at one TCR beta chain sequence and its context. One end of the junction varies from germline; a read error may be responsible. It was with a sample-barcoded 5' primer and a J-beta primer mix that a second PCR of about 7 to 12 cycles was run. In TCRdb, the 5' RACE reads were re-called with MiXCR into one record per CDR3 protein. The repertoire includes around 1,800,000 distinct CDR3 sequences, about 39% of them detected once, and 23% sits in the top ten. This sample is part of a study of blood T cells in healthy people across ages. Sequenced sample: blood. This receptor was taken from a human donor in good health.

This CDR3 reads CASSLSEVRGRIYAYTF. The CDR3 bases are TGTGCCAGCAGTTTATCTGAGGTGAGGGGGCGGATCTATGCCTACACCTTC. V is TRBV27 and J is TRBJ1-2; TRBD1 matches at 7 bases. This CDR3 region has 17 residues. Germline CDR1 and CDR2: MNHEY and SMNVEV (reference sequence).